This TCR beta chain was captured in a study of T cell clusters in autoimmune cytopenias (dated by TCRdb to between 2018 and 2021). Regarding the complete study: Of the 43 healthy donor controls, some 20 were female, and the group had a mean age of roughly 56 years and a median age of about 62 years. Peripheral blood TRB and IGH repertoires were sequenced in autoimmune cytopenia patients at active disease and during treatment follow-up, alongside healthy, CLL and autoimmune hepatitis controls. The comparison group for autoimmune hepatitis repertoires was 20 to 25 healthy donors matched for age and sex. For primary cytopenia, roughly 23 age-matched healthy donors were used as controls, and for secondary cytopenia, roughly 14 age-matched CLL patients were used as controls. The goal of the study was to determine whether autoimmune cytopenia patients have a disease-specific immune repertoire signature that could serve as a blood-based biomarker. Per sample, TRB sequencing gave a median depth of about 50,000 reads and a median of 2,350 distinct TRB clonotypes.

Points on this clonotype: What this receptor recognizes is not known.

CDR3 length: 14 amino acids, cysteine to phenylalanine. The DNA sequence is not available. From a lookup of the germline V gene, CDR1 and CDR2 are MNHNS and SASEGT. For each sample, TRB amplification used 200 to 300 ng of peripheral blood genomic DNA, equal to roughly 38,000 genome equivalents. To amplify TRB rearrangements, a touch-down multiplex PCR protocol was run with the TRB-A and TRB-B primer pools combined in a single tube. Illumina adapters and sample indices were added to the amplicons through two consecutive PCR reactions using Phusion HS II polymerase. The amplicons were gel-purified using the NucleoSpin Gel and PCR Clean-up kit, after which quantification was performed by Qubit and quality was checked on an Agilent 2100 Bioanalyzer. Sequencing of the libraries was performed on an Illumina MiSeq with 600-cycle, single-indexed, paired-end runs. Regarding the original processing steps: Alignment and assembly of TRB reads were performed with MiXCR version 2.1.12 and the default MiXCR reference library. A clone was defined by each unique CDR3 nucleotide sequence, and the analysis included only productive sequences supported by at least two reads. Alpha-parameterized diversity profiles (alpha 0 to 5), including the Shannon (alpha 1) and Simpson (alpha 2) indices, were computed with an R script to assess repertoire diversity. Combinatorial TRB VJ usage was computed with the tcR package and compared between cohorts by principal component analysis with ade4. GLIPH was used to cluster TCRbeta CDR3s in pairs of cohorts matched for age and read depth, and a Wilcoxon test was used to compare cluster frequencies. Following TCRdb reprocessing, every CDR3 protein sequence forms one entry, and DNA is not provided. For this entry, the V and J calls and clone size follow TCRdb and not the study's own pipeline. The sample's table lists a count of 6,000 to 7,000 distinct CDR3 sequences. The leading ten clones occupy roughly a third of the sample.

The paper as a whole reports these results and caveats: TRB repertoire shifts, with less even repertoires observed in secondary cytopenia and CLL, were mostly attributed to lymphoma bias rather than autoimmunity. The T cell clusters were defined in silico only, and their functional role remained to be validated experimentally. The GLIPH analysis suggested a lack of physiological T cell clusters in primary autoimmune cytopenia patients, since around 56 clusters were exclusive to healthy donors whereas approximately 17 were exclusive to patients. The cluster-lack signature was not observed for secondary cytopenia versus CLL, as the signature was apparently masked by the dominant lymphoma-associated repertoire. Compared with active autoimmune hepatitis patients, healthy donors had almost three times as many exclusive TRB clusters, a finding consistent with an autoimmunity-wide signature.

A further study also used this sample, focusing on T cell repertoires in aging, cancer and after chemotherapy. Taken from the second paper: The donors fell into six age groups ranging from 30 or younger to 70 or older, and each group had at least three individuals. Healthy donor control TCR repertoires were recorded over several months to years and showed clear clonal overlap across re-sampling. Several million TCR reads were contained in the full dataset. Compared with age-matched healthy donors, untreated patients with either hematological or solid cancers had significantly lower TCR diversity in the blood along with higher clonality. In healthy donors, the decline in TCR diversity with age was mainly explained by loss of richness, whereas in cancer patients loss of evenness was also found to contribute. An increase in median generation probability over the chemotherapy interval was observed in both cancer cohorts, suggesting that the repertoire was reconstituted through rebound thymic output. It was noted by the authors that conclusions about immunological memory after chemotherapy cannot be drawn from the repertoire data. Peripheral blood TCR beta repertoires from healthy donors and cancer patients were profiled to examine immunoaging and T cell reconstitution after chemotherapy. A cohort of 220 or so cancer patients (94 with hematological and around 120 with solid cancers) was assembled, and approximately 99 healthy donors were included as a reference group. MiXCR versions 2.12 and 3.0.5 were used to process the TRB sequences. The repertoire metrics were Shannon diversity, evenness, clonality (calculated as one minus evenness), and diversity profiles parameterized by alpha from 0 to 5. The IGoR algorithm was used to compute generation probabilities of clones in paired pre- and post-chemotherapy samples.

Rearrangement joined TRBV6-1 to TRBJ2-1; TCRdb selects TRBD1, and the lack of DNA leaves this call unchecked. Sequencing was performed on peripheral blood. This clonotype was sampled from a human donor in good health. CDR3 reads: CASSEGTGSEGQFF.